The T cell receptor (beta chain) described here comes from a study of type 1 regulatory T cells (dated by TCRdb to the early 2020s). About the study as a whole: An in vitro protocol by which a Tr1-enriched, alloantigen-specific CD4 T cell product named T-allo10 was generated was characterized in the study. T-allo10 was being evaluated clinically in patients with hematological malignancies who were receiving allogeneic hematopoietic stem cell transplantation.

The listed sequencing device is Illumina MiSeq. The public reads were reanalyzed by TCRdb: fastp trimming at Q25, MiXCR alignment, in-frame beta chains only. Merged by CDR3 protein, the rows form single entries marked with the most common genes and DNA. Present in this sample are some 100,000 distinct CDR3 sequences, roughly 30% of which were seen just once. The ten most abundant clones make up 2% to 2.5% of the sample. The CDR3 measures 13 amino acids from cysteine to phenylalanine. The kept DNA is CDR3 alone, 39 bases in frame from the first base. From the germline V gene, CDR1 is SNHLY and CDR2 is FYNNEI. The germline V end is reduced by 8 bases and the J end by 1 base; junction bases left unmatched: 4. This clonotype was seen a few times. The clone's antigen remains unknown. No quality values exist for individual bases; no much larger clone is one base distant.

The sample comprised CD4+ T cells, either the whole sample or a sorted fraction (not recorded which). The receptor comes from a human donor in good health. This chain joins TRBV2 to TRBJ2-5, with 7 bases aligning to TRBD1. Here is the DNA: TGTGCCAGCGGCAGGGGGATCCAAGAGACCCAGTACTTC. It codes for CASGRGIQETQYF.